The 16 T cell receptor beta chains in this list originate from one sample, sequenced in a study of blood T cell repertoires in COVID-19. Sequencing was performed with immunoSEQ multiplex PCR; in TCRdb, only in-frame clones are kept and a portion is missing. The sample shows 380,000 or so clones, around 89% of them seen only once. Sequencing was performed on PBMCs or T cells enriched from blood (not recorded which). These receptors were collected from a woman aged 25 to 39 with acute COVID-19.

This clone was observed once. V and J are TRBV7-6 and TRBJ2-2; 7 nucleotides match TRBD1. This CDR3 is built from 16 residues. Germline assignment: CDR1 SGHVS and CDR2 FNYEAQ. V lost 2 bases, J lost 4 bases, and 7 bases stayed unmatched. The CDR3 bases are TGTGCCAGCAGCTTAACCGACAGGGTGGGCACCGGGGAGCTGTTTTTT. It specifies CASSLTDRVGTGELFF. Full variable domain (missing parts from reference TRBV7-6 and TRBJ2-2): GAGVSQSPRYKVTKRGQDVALRCDPISGHVSLYWYRQALGQGPEFLTYFNYEAQQDKSGLPNDRFSAERPEGSISTLTIQRTEQRDSAMYRCASSLTDRVGTGELFFGEGSRLTVL.

The rearrangement uses TRBV4-1 and TRBJ2-7; tentatively, D is TRBD1 (7 bases). This CDR3 region has 15 residues. Germline V gene data show CDR1 as MGHRA and CDR2 as YSYEKL. V lost 8 bases and J 5 bases, leaving 22 bases between the germline ends. The CDR3 sequence is CASEPNPGGIDEQYF. The CDR3 DNA sequence: TGCGCCAGCGAGCCAAATCCAGGGGGGATTGACGAGCAGTACTTC.

The rearrangement links TRBV5-6 to TRBJ1-5, with D perhaps matching TRBD1 (6 bases). Trimming removed 4 bases from V and 5 bases from J, with 13 bases in between. Germline V gene data show CDR1 as SGHDT and CDR2 as YYEEEE. The CDR3 contains 14 residues. CDR3 protein: CASSGRGSHQPQHF. The CDR3 coding sequence is TGTGCCAGCAGCGGCAGGGGATCCCATCAGCCCCAGCATTTT.

The CDR3 spells CASSYFSGGSYEQYF. The CDR3 nucleotides are TGTGCCAGCAGTTACTTTAGCGGGGGTTCCTACGAGCAGTACTTC. V usage is TRBV6-5 and J usage is TRBJ2-7; 9 bases map to TRBD2. The CDR3 is made up of 15 amino acids. V gave up 1 base and J gave up 1 base; unmatched junction bases: 2. Germline V gene data show CDR1 as MNHEY and CDR2 as SVGAGI.

The chain joins TRBV7-8 to TRBJ2-1, with 7 bases that match TRBD2. CDR3 length: 15 amino acids. The V and J ends lost 3 bases and 6 bases, in that order; junction bases with no gene match: 8. Germline V lookup: CDR1 SGHVS, CDR2 FQNEAQ. CDR3 nucleotide sequence: TGTGCCAGCAGCTTTCCTCGCGGGGGTAGCAATGAGCAGTTCTTC. This translates into CASSFPRGGSNEQFF.

The chain links TRBV7-9 to TRBJ2-7, with 9 nucleotides matching TRBD2. Germline V CDR1 and CDR2: SEHNR, FQNEAQ (reference sequence). The CDR3 loop spans 16 amino acids. The V segment lost 1 base and the J segment 2 bases; nucleotides outside the gene matches: 6. The CDR3 nucleotides are TGTGCCAGCAGCTTAGACGCGGGGGGGCCCACCTACGAGCAGTACTTC. Protein sequence: CASSLDAGGPTYEQYF.

The chain joins TRBV2 to TRBJ1-1; 8 bases align to TRBD1. The germline CDR1 and CDR2 sequences are SNHLY and FYNNEI. This CDR3 has 14 residues. Trimming at V came to 6 bases and at J to 1 base, leaving 4 bases not matched to a gene. The CDR3 region is CASRATGANTEAFF. CDR3 DNA: TGTGCCAGCAGAGCGACAGGGGCGAACACTGAAGCTTTCTTT.

V usage is TRBV11-2 and J usage is TRBJ2-5, with a weak D call TRBD1 (8 bases). This CDR3 region has 16 residues. Germline lookup yields CDR1 SGHAT and CDR2 FQNNGV. With 3 bases removed from V and 0 bases from J, the gap between germline ends came to 14 bases. The CDR3 region is CASSFYRGGDQETQYF. The CDR3 DNA sequence: TGTGCCAGCAGCTTCTACAGGGGGGGAGACCAAGAGACCCAGTACTTC.

The chain employs TRBV24-1 and TRBJ2-1; the D gene is possibly TRBD2 (6 bases). Germline V gene sequence: CDR1 KGHDR, CDR2 SFDVKD. V lost 4 bases to trimming and J lost 5 bases, with 14 bases between them. This CDR3 is built from 15 residues. The CDR3 DNA sequence: TGTGCCACCAGTGAGCGGGGTTTTGAGGACAATGAGCAGTTCTTC. Translated, it gives CATSERGFEDNEQFF.

J is TRBJ2-7 and V is TRBV27, with D possibly matching TRBD1 (6 bases). Trimming left V 5 bases short and J 4 bases short, with 12 bases between. Per germline, CDR1 MNHEY and CDR2 SMNVEV (reference sequence). The CDR3 loop spans 13 amino acids. The CDR3: CASSRNGQYEQYF. As DNA, the CDR3 is TGTGCCAGCAGTCGCAACGGACAGTACGAGCAGTACTTC.

This clone was observed a single time. The V gene is TRBV13, the J gene TRBJ1-4; D might be TRBD1 (5 bases). From germline, CDR1 is PRHDT and CDR2 FYEKMQ (reference sequence). The CDR3 has 15 amino acids. With 0 bases removed from V and 5 bases from J, the gap between germline ends came to 10 bases. The CDR3 DNA follows: TGTGCCAGCAGCTTAGGGACAGCCCCGAATGAAAAACTGTTTTTT. Translating it yields CASSLGTAPNEKLFF.

The V and J genes are TRBV30 and TRBJ1-6; tentatively, D is TRBD1 (6 bases). The ends were cut back, 0 bases at V and 7 bases at J, with 13 bases in the middle. The germline V gene encodes CDR1 GTSNPN and CDR2 SVGIG (reference sequence). CDR3 length: 15 residues. CDR3 sequence (DNA): TGTGCCTGGAGTGTCCTAGGTAGGGGGAATTCACCCCTCCACTTT. It codes for CAWSVLGRGNSPLHF.

The gene calls are TRBV12-5 and TRBJ1-4, with TRBD1 identical over 7 bases. Germline V lookup: CDR1 LGHNT, CDR2 FRNRAP. J gave up 3 bases and V 1 base, and 2 bases lay outside the gene matches. The CDR3 is 15 residues long. CDR3 loop: CASGLGQGANEKLFF. CDR3 coding DNA: TGTGCTAGTGGTTTGGGACAGGGCGCTAATGAAAAACTGTTTTTT.

This chain uses TRBV24-1 with TRBJ1-5, with no clear D. The CDR3 is 14 residues long. Germline loops: CDR1 KGHDR, CDR2 SFDVKD. The ends were cut back, 5 bases at V and 6 bases at J, with 13 bases in the middle. The CDR3 DNA is TGTGCCACCAGTGGGGCGGGTAATGGTCAGCCCCAGCATTTT. Amino acids: CATSGAGNGQPQHF.

This clone has a single count. The V and J genes are TRBV9 and TRBJ2-3; D is possibly TRBD2 (5 bases). Germline lookup yields CDR1 SGDLS and CDR2 YYNGEE. The CDR3 contains 15 residues. Trimming stripped 1 base from V and 2 bases from J, with 11 bases between. Written as DNA, the CDR3 is TGTGCCAGCAGCGTACAGTGGGGAGCCACAGATACGCAGTATTTT. Its protein product is CASSVQWGATDTQYF.

The rearrangement joins TRBV3-1 (or the pseudogene TRBV3-2) to TRBJ2-1; 11 bases map to TRBD2. Germline V gives CDR1 LGHDT, CDR2 YNNKEL (reference sequence). V trimming: 2 bases; J trimming: 2 bases; junction bases outside the gene matches: 2. This CDR3 is 16 amino acids long. In DNA form, the CDR3 reads TGTGCCAGCAGCCAACTAGCGGGGGGTCCCTACAATGAGCAGTTCTTC. This translates into CASSQLAGGPYNEQFF.